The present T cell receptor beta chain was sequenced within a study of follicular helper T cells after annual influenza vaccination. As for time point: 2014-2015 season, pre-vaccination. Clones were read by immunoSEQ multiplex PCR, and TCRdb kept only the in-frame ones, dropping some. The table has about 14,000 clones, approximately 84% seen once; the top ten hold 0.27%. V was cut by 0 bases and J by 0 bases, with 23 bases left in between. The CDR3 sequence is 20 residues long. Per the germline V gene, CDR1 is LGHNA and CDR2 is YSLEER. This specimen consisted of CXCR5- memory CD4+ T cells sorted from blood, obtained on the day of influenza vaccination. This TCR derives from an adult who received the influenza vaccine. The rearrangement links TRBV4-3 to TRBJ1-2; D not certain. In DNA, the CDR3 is TGCGCCAGCAGCCAAGATATAGCTAGCGCAATCGAGGGAGCTAACTATGGCTACACCTTC. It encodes CASSQDIASAIEGANYGYTF.